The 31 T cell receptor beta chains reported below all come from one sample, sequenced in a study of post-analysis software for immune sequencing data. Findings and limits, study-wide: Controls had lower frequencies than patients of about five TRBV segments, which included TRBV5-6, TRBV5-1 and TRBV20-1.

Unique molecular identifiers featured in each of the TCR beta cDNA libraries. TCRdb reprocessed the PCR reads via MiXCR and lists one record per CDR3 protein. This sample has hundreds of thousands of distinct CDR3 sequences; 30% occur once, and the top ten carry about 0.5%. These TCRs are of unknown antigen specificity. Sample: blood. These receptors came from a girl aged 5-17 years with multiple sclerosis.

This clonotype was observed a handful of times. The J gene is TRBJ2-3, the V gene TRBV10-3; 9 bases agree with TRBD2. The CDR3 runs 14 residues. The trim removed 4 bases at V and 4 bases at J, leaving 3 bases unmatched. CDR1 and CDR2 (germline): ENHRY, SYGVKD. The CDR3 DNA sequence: TGTGCCATCAGTGCCGGGACTAGCCCAGATACGCAGTATTTT. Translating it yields CAISAGTSPDTQYF.

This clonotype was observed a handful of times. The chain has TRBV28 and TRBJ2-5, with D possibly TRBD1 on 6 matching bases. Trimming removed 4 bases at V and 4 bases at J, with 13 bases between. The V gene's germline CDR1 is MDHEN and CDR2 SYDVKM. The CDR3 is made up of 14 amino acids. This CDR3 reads CASSSYRVIETQYF. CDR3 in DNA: TGTGCCAGCAGTTCGTACAGGGTGATAGAGACCCAGTACTTC. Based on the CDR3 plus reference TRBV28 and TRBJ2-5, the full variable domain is DVKVTQSSRYLVKRTGEKVFLECVQDMDHENMFWYRQDPGLGLRLIYFSYDVKMKEKGDIPEGYSVSREKKERFSLILESASTNQTSMYLCASSSYRVIETQYFGPGTRLLVL.

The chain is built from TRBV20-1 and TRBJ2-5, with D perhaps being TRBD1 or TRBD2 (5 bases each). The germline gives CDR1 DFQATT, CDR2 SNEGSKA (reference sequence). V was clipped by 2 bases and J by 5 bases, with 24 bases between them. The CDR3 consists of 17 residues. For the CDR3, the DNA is TGCAGTGCTAGAAATTTTTCGGTGGGACCCTCCGGGGAGACCCAGTACTTC. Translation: CSARNFSVGPSGETQYF.

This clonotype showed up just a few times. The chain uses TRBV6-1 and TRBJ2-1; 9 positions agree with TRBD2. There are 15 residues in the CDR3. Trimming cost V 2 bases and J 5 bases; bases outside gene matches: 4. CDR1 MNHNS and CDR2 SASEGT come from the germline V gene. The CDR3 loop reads CASSELAGLDNEQFF. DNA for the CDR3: TGTGCCAGCAGTGAACTAGCGGGACTGGACAATGAGCAGTTCTTC.

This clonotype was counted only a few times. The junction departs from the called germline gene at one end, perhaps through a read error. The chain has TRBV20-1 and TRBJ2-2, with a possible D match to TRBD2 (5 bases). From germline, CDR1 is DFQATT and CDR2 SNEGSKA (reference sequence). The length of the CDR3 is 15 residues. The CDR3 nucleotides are TGCAGTGCTGGAGACCAGCGGACGAACACCGGGGAGCTGTTTTTT. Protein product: CSAGDQRTNTGELFF.

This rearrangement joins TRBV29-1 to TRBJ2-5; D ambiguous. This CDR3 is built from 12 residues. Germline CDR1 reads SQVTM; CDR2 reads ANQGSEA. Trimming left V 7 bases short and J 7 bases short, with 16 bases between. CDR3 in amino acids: CSAPTPTGTQYF. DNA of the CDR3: TGCAGCGCACCGACTCCTACGGGGACCCAGTACTTC.

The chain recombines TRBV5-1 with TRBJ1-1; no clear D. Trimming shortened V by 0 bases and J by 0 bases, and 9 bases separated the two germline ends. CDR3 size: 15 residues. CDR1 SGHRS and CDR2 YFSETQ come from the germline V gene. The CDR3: CASSLAGPLNTEAFF. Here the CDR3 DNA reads TGCGCCAGCAGCTTGGCCGGGCCCCTGAACACTGAAGCTTTCTTT.

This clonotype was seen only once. The CDR3 DNA reads TGTGCCAGCAGTATCAGACAACTACCAGATAGCAATCAGCCCCAGCATTTT. Translation: CASSIRQLPDSNQPQHF. The chain joins TRBV12-3 or TRBV12-4 to TRBJ1-5; D not certain. The CDR3 runs to 17 residues. The germline V and J ends were trimmed by 5 bases and 0 bases, with 17 bases remaining between them.

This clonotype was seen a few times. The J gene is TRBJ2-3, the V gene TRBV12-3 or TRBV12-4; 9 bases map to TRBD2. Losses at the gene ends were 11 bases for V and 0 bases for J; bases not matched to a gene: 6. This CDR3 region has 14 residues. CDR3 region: CASQSGGSTDTQYF. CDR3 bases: TGTGCCTCCCAGAGCGGGGGGAGCACAGATACGCAGTATTTT.

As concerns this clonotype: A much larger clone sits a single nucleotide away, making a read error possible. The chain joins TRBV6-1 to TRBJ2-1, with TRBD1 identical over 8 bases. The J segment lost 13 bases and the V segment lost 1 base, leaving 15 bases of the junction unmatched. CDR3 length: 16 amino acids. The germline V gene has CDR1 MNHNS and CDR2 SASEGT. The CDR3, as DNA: TGTGCCAGCAGTGAAGGTCGACAGGGGATGTGGGAGACCCAGTTCTTC. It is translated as CASSEGRQGMWETQFF.

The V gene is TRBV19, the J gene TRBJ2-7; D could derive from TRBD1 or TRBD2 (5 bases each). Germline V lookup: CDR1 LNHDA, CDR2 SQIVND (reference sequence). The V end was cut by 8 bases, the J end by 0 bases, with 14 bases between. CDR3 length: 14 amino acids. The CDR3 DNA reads TGTGCCAGTGGTTTGACGGGGACCTCCTACGAGCAGTACTTC. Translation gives CASGLTGTSYEQYF. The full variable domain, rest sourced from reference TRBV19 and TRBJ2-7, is DGGITQSPKYLFRKEGQNVTLSCEQNLNHDAMYWYRQDPGQGLRLIYYSQIVNDFQKGDIAEGYSVSREKKESFPLTVTSAQKNPTAFYLCASGLTGTSYEQYFGPGTRLTVT.

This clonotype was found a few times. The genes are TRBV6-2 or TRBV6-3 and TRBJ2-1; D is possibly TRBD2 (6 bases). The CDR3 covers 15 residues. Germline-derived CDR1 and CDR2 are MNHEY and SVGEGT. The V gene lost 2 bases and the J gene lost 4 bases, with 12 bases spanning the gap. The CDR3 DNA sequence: TGTGCCAGCAGTTACAACAGCGGGCGATACAATGAGCAGTTCTTC. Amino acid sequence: CASSYNSGRYNEQFF.

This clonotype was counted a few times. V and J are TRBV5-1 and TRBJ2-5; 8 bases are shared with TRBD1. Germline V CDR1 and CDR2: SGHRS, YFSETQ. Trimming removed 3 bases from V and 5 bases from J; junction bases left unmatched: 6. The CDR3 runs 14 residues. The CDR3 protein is CASSSDRVLETQYF. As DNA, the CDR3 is TGCGCCAGCAGCTCGGACAGGGTGCTGGAGACCCAGTACTTC.

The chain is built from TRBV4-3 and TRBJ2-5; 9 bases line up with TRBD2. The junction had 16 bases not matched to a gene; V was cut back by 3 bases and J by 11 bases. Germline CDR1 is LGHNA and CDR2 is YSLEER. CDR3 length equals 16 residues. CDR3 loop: CASSQEPGLASNEQYF. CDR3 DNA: TGCGCCAGCAGCCAGGAACCGGGACTAGCCAGCAATGAGCAGTACTTC.

This chain's CDR3 is CAISSELWSYTF. As DNA, the CDR3 is TGTGCCATCAGTTCAGAACTATGGAGCTACACCTTC. This chain connects TRBV10-3 to TRBJ1-2; D ambiguous. Germline V gene data show CDR1 as ENHRY and CDR2 as SYGVKD. This CDR3 region has 12 residues. V was shortened by 5 bases and J by 9 bases, with 13 bases between the two germline ends.

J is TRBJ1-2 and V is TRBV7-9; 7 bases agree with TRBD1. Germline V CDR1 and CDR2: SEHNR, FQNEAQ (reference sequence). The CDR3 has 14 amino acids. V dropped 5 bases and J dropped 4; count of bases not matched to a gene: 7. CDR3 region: CASSPTGDRYGYTF. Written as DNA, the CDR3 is TGTGCCAGCAGCCCTACAGGGGACCGCTATGGCTACACCTTC. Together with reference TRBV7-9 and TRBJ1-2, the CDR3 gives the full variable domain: DTGVSQNPRHKITKRGQNVTFRCDPISEHNRLYWYRQTLGQGPEFLTYFQNEAQLEKSRLLSDRFSAERPKGSFSTLEIQRTEQGDSAMYLCASSPTGDRYGYTFGSGTRLTVV.

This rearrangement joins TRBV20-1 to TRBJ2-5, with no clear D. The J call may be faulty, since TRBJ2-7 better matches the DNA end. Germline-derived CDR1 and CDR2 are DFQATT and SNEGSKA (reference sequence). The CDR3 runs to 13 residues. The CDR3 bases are TGCAGTGCTGGCCTCGGTCGAATCTACGAGCAGTACTTC. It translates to CSAGLGRIYEQYF.

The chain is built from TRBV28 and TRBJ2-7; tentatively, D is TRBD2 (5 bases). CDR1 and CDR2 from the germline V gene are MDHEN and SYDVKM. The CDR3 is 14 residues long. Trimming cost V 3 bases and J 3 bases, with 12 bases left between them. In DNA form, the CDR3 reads TGTGCCAGCAGTTTCAGGACTTTTCGCTACGAGCAGTACTTC. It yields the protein CASSFRTFRYEQYF.

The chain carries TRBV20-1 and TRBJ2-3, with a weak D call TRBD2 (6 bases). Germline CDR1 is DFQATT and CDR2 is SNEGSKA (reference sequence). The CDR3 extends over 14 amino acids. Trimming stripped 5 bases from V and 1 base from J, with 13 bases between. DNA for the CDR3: TGCAGTGCTCTCCTGGGGGGTGGCACAGATACGCAGTATTTT. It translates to CSALLGGGTDTQYF.

The CDR3 sequence: CASRGSYFSSYEQYF. The CDR3 bases are TGCGCCAGTCGGGGAAGCTACTTCAGCTCCTACGAGCAGTACTTC. The chain has TRBV5-1 and TRBJ2-7; the D gene is possibly TRBD2 (5 bases). Trimming took 8 bases from V and 0 from J, leaving 18 bases between them. The germline V gene encodes CDR1 SGHRS and CDR2 YFSETQ. This CDR3 region has 15 residues.

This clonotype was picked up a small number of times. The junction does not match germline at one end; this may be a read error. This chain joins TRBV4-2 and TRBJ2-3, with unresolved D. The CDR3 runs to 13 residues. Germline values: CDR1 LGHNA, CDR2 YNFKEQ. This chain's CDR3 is CTSSQESADTQYF. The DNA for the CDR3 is TGTACCAGCAGCCAAGAAAGTGCAGATACGCAGTATTTT.

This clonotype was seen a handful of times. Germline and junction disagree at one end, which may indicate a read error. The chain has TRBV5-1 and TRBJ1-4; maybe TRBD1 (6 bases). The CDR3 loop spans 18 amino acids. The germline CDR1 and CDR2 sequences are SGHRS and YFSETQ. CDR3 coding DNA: TGCGCCAGCGGAACAGAGCGGGGGGGCCTCTCAACTAATGAAAAACGGTTTTTT. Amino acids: CASGTERGGLSTNEKRFF.

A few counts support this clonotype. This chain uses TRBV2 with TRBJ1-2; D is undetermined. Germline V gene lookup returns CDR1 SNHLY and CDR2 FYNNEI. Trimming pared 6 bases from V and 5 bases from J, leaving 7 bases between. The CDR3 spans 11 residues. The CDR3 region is CASSLQYGYTF. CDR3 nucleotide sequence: TGTGCCAGCAGCCTACAGTATGGCTACACCTTC.

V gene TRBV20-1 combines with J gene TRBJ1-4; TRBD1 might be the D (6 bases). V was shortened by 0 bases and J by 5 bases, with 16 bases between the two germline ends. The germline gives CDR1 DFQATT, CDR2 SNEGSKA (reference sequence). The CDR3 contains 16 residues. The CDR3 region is CSARDTGGAPNEKLFF. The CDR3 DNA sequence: TGCAGTGCTAGAGATACCGGGGGGGCGCCCAATGAAAAACTGTTTTTT.

The DNA of the CDR3 is TGTGCCAGCAGCCCTTTTGGGGCAGCTAAGCAGTTCTTC. It yields the protein CASSPFGAAKQFF. The chain employs TRBV9 and TRBJ2-1, with D perhaps TRBD1 (5 bases). The CDR3 covers 13 residues. From germline, CDR1 is SGDLS and CDR2 YYNGEE. Trimming stripped 4 bases from V and 11 bases from J, with 16 bases between.

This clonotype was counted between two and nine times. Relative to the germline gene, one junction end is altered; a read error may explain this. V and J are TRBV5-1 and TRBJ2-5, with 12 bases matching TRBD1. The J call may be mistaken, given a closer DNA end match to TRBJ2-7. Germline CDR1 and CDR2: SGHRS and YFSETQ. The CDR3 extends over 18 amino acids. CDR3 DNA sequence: TGCGCCGGCAGCTTGGCTGTATTGGGACAGGGGGCTCGGAACGAGCAGTACTTC. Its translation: CAGSLAVLGQGARNEQYF.

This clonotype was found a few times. The CDR3 nucleotides read TGCAGTGCTAGCGCCAAAGAGACCCAGTACTTC. It codes for CSASAKETQYF. V gene TRBV20-1 combines with J gene TRBJ2-7, with D hard to call. The J call may be mistaken, given a closer DNA end match to TRBJ2-5. The CDR3 has 11 amino acids. The germline V gene encodes CDR1 DFQATT and CDR2 SNEGSKA (reference sequence).

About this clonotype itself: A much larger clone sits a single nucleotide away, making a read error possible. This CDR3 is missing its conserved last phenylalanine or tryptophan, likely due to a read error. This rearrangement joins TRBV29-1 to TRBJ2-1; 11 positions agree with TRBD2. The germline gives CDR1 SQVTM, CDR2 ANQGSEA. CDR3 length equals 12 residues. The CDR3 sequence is CSEGLADKEQFV. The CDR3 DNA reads TGCAGCGAGGGACTAGCGGACAAGGAGCAGTTCGTC.

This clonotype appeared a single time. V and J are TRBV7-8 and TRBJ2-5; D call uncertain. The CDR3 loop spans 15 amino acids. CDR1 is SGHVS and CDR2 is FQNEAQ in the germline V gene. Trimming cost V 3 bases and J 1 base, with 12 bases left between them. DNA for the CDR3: TGTGCCAGCAGCTTGTCAGAGCAGACCCAAGAGACCCAGTACTTC. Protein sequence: CASSLSEQTQETQYF.

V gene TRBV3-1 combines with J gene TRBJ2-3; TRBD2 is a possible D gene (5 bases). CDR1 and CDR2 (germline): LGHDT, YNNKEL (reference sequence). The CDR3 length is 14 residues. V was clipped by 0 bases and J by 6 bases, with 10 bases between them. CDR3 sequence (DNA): TGTGCCAGCAGCCAAGATATCGTAGCGGATACGCAGTATTTT. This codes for CASSQDIVADTQYF.

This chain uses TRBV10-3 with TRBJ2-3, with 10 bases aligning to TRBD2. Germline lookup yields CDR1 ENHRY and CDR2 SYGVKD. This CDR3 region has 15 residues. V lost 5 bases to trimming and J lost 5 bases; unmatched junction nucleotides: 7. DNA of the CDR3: TGTGCCATCAGTTCACTAGCGGGATCGGTAGATACGCAGTATTTT. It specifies CAISSLAGSVDTQYF.